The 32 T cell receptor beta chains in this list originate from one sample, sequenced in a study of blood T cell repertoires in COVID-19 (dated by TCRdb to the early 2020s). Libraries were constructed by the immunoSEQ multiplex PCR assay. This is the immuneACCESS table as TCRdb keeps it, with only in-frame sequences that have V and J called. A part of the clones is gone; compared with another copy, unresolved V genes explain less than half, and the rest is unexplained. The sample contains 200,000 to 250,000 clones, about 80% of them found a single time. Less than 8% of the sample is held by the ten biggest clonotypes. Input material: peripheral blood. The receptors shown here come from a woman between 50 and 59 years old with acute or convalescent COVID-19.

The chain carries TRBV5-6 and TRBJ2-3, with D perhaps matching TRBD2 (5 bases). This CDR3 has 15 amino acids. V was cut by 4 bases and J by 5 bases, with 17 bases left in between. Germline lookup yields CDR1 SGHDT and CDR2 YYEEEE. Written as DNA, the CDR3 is TGTGCCAGCAGCCCCTTGACACTAGTTGAAGATACGCAGTATTTT. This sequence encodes CASSPLTLVEDTQYF.

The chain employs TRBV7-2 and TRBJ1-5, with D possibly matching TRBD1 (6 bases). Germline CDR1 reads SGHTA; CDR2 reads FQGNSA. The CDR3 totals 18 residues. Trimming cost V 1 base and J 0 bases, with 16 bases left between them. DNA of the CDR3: TGTGCCAGCAGCTTAGGGAATCCCGGGACACCTAGCAATCAGCCCCAGCATTTT. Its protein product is CASSLGNPGTPSNQPQHF.

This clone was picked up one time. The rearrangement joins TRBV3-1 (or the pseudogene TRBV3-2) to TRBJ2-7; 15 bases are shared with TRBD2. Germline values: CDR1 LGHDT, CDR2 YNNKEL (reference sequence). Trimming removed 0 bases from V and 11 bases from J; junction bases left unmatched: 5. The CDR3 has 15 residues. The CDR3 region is CASSQDWTSGGAKYF. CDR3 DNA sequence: TGTGCCAGCAGCCAAGATTGGACTAGCGGGGGGGCCAAGTACTTC.

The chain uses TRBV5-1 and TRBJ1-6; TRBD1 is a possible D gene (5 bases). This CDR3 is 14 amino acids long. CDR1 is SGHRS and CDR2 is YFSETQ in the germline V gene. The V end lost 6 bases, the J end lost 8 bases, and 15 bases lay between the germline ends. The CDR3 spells CASTPGGDDSPLHF. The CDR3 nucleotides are TGCGCCAGCACCCCCGGGGGGGATGATTCACCCCTCCACTTT.

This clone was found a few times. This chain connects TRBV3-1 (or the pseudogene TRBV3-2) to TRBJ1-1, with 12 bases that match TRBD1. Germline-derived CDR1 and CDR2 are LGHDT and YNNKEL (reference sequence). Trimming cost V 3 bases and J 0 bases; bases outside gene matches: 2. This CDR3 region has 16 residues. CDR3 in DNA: TGTGCCAGCAGCCAGGGACAGGGGGCGTTGAACACTGAAGCTTTCTTT. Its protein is CASSQGQGALNTEAFF.

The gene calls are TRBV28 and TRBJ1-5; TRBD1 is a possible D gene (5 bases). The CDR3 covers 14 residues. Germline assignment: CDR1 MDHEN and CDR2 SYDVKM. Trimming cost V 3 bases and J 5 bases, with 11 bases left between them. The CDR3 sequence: CASSLGREDQPQHF. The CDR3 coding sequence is TGTGCCAGCAGTTTGGGCAGGGAGGATCAGCCCCAGCATTTT.

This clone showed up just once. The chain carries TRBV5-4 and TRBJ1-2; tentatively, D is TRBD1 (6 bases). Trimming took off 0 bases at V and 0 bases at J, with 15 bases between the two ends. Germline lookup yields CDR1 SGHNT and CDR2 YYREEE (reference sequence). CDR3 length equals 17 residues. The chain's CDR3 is CASSLESRQATNYGYTF. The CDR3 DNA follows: TGTGCCAGCAGCTTGGAGAGCCGACAGGCTACTAACTATGGCTACACCTTC.

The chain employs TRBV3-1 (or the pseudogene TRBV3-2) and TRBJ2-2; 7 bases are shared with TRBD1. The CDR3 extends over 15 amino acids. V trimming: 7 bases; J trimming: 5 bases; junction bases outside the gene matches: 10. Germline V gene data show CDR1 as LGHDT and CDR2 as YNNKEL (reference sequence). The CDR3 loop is CASTRGQVETGELFF. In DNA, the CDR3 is TGTGCCAGCACCCGAGGACAGGTGGAGACCGGGGAGCTGTTTTTT.

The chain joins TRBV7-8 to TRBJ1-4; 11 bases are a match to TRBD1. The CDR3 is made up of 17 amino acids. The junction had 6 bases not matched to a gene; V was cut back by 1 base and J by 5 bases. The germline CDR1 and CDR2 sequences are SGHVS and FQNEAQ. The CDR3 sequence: CASSLVLDRGLNEKLFF. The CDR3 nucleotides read TGTGCCAGCAGCTTAGTATTGGACAGGGGGCTGAATGAAAAACTGTTTTTT.

CDR3 nucleotides: TGTGCCAGCAGTGAGTCCGAGCAGCCCCAGCATTTT. Residues: CASSESEQPQHF. The chain employs TRBV2 and TRBJ1-5, with unresolved D. The germline gives CDR1 SNHLY, CDR2 FYNNEI. V was shortened by 3 bases and J by 7 bases, with 7 bases between the two germline ends. This CDR3 is built from 12 residues.

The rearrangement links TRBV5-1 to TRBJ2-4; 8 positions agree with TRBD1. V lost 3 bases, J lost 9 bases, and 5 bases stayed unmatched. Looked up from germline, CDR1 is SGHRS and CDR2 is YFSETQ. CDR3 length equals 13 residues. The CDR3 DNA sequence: TGCGCCAGCAGCTCAGGACAGGGAATCATTCAGTACTTC. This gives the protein CASSSGQGIIQYF.

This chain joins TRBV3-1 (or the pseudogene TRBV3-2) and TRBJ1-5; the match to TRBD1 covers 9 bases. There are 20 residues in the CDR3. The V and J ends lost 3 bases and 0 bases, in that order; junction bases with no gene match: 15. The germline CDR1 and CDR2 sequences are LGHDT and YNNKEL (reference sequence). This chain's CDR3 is CASSQRTGETFSSSNQPQHF. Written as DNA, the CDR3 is TGTGCCAGCAGCCAGAGGACAGGGGAAACTTTCAGTAGTAGCAATCAGCCCCAGCATTTT.

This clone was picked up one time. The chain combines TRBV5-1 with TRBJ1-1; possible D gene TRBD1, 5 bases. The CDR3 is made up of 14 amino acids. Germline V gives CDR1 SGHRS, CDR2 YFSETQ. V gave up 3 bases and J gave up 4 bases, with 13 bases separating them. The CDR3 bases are TGCGCCAGCAGCTCTGCCGGGGGGACCACTGAAGCTTTCTTT. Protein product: CASSSAGGTTEAFF.

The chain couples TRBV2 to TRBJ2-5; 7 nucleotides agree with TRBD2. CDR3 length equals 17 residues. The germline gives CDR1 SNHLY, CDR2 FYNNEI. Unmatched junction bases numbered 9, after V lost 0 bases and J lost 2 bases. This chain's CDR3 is CASSEAENLGRQETQYF. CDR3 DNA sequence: TGTGCCAGCAGTGAAGCGGAGAACCTCGGGAGGCAAGAGACCCAGTACTTC.

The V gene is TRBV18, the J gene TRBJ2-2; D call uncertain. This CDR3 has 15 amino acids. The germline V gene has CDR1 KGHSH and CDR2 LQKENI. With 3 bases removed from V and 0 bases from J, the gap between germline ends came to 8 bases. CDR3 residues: CASSPVSPNTGELFF. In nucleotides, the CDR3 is TGTGCCAGCTCACCGGTTAGCCCGAACACCGGGGAGCTGTTTTTT.

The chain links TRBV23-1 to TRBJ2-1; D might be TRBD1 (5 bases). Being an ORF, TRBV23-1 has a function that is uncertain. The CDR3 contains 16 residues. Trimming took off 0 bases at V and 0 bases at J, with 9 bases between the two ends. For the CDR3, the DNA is TGCGCCAGCAGTCAATCACGACAGAGCTCCTACAATGAGCAGTTCTTC. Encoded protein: CASSQSRQSSYNEQFF.

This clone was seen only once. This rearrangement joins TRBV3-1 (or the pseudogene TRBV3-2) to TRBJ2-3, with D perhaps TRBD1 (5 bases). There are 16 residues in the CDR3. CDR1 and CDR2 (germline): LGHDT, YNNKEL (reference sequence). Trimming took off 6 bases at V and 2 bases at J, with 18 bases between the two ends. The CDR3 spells CASRPNGQGVTDTQYF. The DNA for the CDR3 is TGTGCCAGCAGACCCAACGGCCAGGGTGTCACAGATACGCAGTATTTT.

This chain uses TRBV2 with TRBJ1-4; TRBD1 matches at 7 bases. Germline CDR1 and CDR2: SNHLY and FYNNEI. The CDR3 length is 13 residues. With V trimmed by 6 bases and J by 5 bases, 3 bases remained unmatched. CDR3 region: CASSRDSNEKLFF. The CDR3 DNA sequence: TGTGCCAGCAGCCGGGACAGCAATGAAAAACTGTTTTTT. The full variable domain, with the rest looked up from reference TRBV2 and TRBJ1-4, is EPEVTQTPSHQVTQMGQEVILRCVPISNHLYFYWYRQILGQKVEFLVSFYNNEISEKSEIFDDQFSVERPDGSNFTLKIRSTKLEDSAMYFCASSRDSNEKLFFGSGTQLSVL.

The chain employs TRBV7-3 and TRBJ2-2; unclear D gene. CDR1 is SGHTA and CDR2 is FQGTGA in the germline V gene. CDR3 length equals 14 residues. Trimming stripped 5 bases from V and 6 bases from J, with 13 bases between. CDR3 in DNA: TGTGCCAGCAGCCCCATAACGCCGGCCGGGGAGCTGTTTTTT. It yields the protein CASSPITPAGELFF. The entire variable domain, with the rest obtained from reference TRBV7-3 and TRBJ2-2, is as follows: GAGVSQTPSNKVTEKGKYVELRCDPISGHTALYWYRQSLGQGPEFLIYFQGTGAADDSGLPNDRFFAVRPEGSVSTLKIQRTERGDSAVYLCASSPITPAGELFFGEGSRLTVL.

The DNA of the CDR3 is TGTGCCAGCAGTGATACAGGGGGCACCGGGGAGCTGTTTTTT. Translating gives CASSDTGGTGELFF. The J gene is TRBJ2-2, the V gene TRBV2; the match to TRBD1 covers 8 bases. CDR3 length: 14 residues. The V gene end was trimmed by 3 bases and the J gene end by 4 bases; junction bases not matched to a gene: 1. The germline gives CDR1 SNHLY, CDR2 FYNNEI. Combining the CDR3 with reference TRBV2 and TRBJ2-2 gives the whole variable domain EPEVTQTPSHQVTQMGQEVILRCVPISNHLYFYWYRQILGQKVEFLVSFYNNEISEKSEIFDDQFSVERPDGSNFTLKIRSTKLEDSAMYFCASSDTGGTGELFFGEGSRLTVL.

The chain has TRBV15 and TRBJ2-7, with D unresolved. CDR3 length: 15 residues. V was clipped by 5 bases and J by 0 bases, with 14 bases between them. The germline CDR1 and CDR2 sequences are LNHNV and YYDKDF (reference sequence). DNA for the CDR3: TGTGCCACCAGCCGAGGCGCTTTTAGCTCCTACGAGCAGTACTTC. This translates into CATSRGAFSSYEQYF.

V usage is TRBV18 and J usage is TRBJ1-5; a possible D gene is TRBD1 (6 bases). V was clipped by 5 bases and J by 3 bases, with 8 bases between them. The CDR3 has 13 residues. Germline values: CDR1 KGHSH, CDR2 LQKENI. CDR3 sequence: CASSGQSNQPQHF. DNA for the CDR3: TGTGCCAGCTCAGGACAGTCCAATCAGCCCCAGCATTTT.

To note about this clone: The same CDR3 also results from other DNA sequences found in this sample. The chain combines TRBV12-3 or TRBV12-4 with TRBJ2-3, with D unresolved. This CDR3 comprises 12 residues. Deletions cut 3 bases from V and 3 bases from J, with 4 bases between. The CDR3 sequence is CASSFSTDTQYF. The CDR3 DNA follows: TGTGCCAGCAGTTTTAGTACAGATACGCAGTATTTT.

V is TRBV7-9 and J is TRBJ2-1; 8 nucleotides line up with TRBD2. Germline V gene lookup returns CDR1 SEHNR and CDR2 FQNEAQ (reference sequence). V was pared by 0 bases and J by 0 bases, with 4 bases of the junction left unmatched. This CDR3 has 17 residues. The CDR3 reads CASSLAIGTSSYNEQFF. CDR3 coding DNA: TGTGCCAGCAGCTTAGCCATCGGGACTAGCTCCTACAATGAGCAGTTCTTC.

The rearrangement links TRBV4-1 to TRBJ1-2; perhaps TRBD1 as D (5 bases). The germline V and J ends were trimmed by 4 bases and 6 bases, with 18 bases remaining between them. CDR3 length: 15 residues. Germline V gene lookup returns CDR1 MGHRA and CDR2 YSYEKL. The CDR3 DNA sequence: TGCGCCAGCAGCCCGGCGGTGGGGCGCGGGGATGGCTACACCTTC. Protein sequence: CASSPAVGRGDGYTF.

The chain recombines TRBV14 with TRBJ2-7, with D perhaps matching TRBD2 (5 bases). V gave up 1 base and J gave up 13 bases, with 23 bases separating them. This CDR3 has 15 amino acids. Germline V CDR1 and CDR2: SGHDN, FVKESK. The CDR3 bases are TGTGCCAGCAGCCAAGCCCCTAGCACAAACTCCCCCTTATACTTC. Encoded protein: CASSQAPSTNSPLYF.

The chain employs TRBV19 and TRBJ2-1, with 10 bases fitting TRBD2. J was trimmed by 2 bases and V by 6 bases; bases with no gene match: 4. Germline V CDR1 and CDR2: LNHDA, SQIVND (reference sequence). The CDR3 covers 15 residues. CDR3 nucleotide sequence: TGTGCCAGTAGGACAGCGGGAGGGACCTACAATGAGCAGTTCTTC. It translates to CASRTAGGTYNEQFF. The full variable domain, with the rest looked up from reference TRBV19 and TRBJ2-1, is DGGITQSPKYLFRKEGQNVTLSCEQNLNHDAMYWYRQDPGQGLRLIYYSQIVNDFQKGDIAEGYSVSREKKESFPLTVTSAQKNPTAFYLCASRTAGGTYNEQFFGPGTRLTVL.

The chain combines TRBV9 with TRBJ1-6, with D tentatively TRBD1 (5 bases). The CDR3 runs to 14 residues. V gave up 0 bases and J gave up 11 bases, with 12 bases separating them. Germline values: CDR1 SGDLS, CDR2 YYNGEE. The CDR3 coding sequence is TGTGCCAGCAGCGTAGTACAGGAGGGGACACCCCTCCACTTT. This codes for CASSVVQEGTPLHF.

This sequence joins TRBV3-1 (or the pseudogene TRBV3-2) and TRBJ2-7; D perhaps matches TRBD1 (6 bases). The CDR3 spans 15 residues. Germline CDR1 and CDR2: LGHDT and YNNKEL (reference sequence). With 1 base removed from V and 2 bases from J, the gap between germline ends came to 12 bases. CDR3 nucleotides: TGTGCCAGCAGCCAAGCGAGTCACAGGGCCTACGAGCAGTACTTC. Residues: CASSQASHRAYEQYF.

The CDR3 DNA sequence: TGTGCCAGCAGCGTAGTTCCAGGGGGCAACACTGAAGCTTTCTTT. It is translated as CASSVVPGGNTEAFF. The chain has TRBV9 and TRBJ1-1, with 8 bases fitting TRBD1. Germline CDR1 SGDLS, CDR2 YYNGEE. Germline trimming cut 0 bases from V and 2 bases from J; bases unmatched to any gene: 3. This CDR3 spans 15 amino acids. The complete variable domain, with remaining parts taken from reference TRBV9 and TRBJ1-1, reads DSGVTQTPKHLITATGQRVTLRCSPRSGDLSVYWYQQSLDQGLQFLIQYYNGEERAKGNILERFSAQQFPDLHSELNLSSLELGDSALYFCASSVVPGGNTEAFFGQGTRLTVV.

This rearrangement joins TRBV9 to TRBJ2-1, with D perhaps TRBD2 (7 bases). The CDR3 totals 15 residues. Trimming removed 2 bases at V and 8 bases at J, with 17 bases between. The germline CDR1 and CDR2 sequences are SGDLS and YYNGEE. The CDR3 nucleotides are TGTGCCAGCAGCGTTTCGGGGGAGGGGGTGTATGAGCAGTTCTTC. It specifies CASSVSGEGVYEQFF.

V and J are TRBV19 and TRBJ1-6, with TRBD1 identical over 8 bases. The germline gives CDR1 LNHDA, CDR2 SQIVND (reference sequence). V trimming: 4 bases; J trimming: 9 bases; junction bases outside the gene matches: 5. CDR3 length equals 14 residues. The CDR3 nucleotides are TGTGCCAGTAGTAAGACAGGGGTGGGTTCACCCCTCCACTTT. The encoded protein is CASSKTGVGSPLHF. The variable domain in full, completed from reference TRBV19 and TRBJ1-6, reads DGGITQSPKYLFRKEGQNVTLSCEQNLNHDAMYWYRQDPGQGLRLIYYSQIVNDFQKGDIAEGYSVSREKKESFPLTVTSAQKNPTAFYLCASSKTGVGSPLHFGNGTRLTVT.